This T cell receptor (beta chain) was retrieved from a study of T-cell memory formation after mild COVID-19 (dated by TCRdb to about 2021). With regard to the full study: TCR sequence clusters from the two donors were found to be largely donor specific. Two young, previously healthy adult volunteers made up the cohort, one male and one female. In two donors, T-cell clones that expanded and contracted after mild COVID-19 were tracked by sequencing TCRalpha and TCRbeta repertoires over time. Overall results and qualifications from the work: The detection of some responding clones in pre-infection memory suggests that pre-existing cross-reactive memory T cells joined the SARS-CoV-2 response. Contracting CD4+ clones appeared mostly in the CM and EM memory subsets, whereas CD8+ clones were enriched in EMRA. SARS-CoV-2 specificity of the second-wave clones peaking on day 37 was not confirmed. Only two mild cases were covered by the study, and larger cohorts that include severe cases with pre-infection samples were considered necessary. Clones contracting from day 15 to 85 had balanced CD4/CD8 phenotypes, while a second wave expanding from day 15 to 37 was biased towards CD4+.

V and J lose 0 bases and 12 bases, and a span of 16 bases separates them. The CDR3, cysteine through phenylalanine, is 14 amino acids long. The read is trimmed to its CDR3 DNA, 42 bases read in frame from base 1. CDR1 SGHRS and CDR2 YFSETQ are derived from the germline V gene. Ficoll-Paque density gradient centrifugation was the method used to isolate PBMCs. The run used an Illumina NovaSeq 6000. TCRalpha and TCRbeta cDNA libraries were constructed by 5'RACE with constant-segment primers, with sample barcodes and unique molecular identifiers being introduced. Trizol reagent was used to extract RNA from every sample. Library amplification was performed in two PCR steps, and a second sample barcode and Illumina TruSeq adapters were introduced in the second step. Libraries were sequenced on an Illumina NovaSeq with 2 x 150 bp paired-end reads. On the study's bioinformatics: With migec v1.2.7, reads were demultiplexed and then collapsed into UMI-guided consensus sequences. Using mixcr v2.1.11, the UMI consensuses were aligned to TRA and TRB V and J templates and assembled into clonotypes. Expanded or contracted clonotypes were those called significant by both edgeR and NoisET, with noise models trained on biological replicates. For edgeR calls, the thresholds were a false discovery rate-adjusted p below 0.01 and a log2 fold-change of 1. As an exploratory analysis of dynamics, PCA with hierarchical clustering was applied to max-normalized trajectories of the 1000 most abundant clonotypes. The CD4 or CD8 phenotype of responding clones was assigned using the separately sequenced CD4+ and CD8+ repertoires. The public reads were reprocessed in TCRdb via fastp at Q25 and MiXCR, keeping in-frame beta chains. Every CDR3 protein is listed once, alongside the most common genes and DNA of its rows. The V and J calls, along with clone size, are taken from TCRdb and not from the paper's own processing. Here the sample has some 410,000 distinct CDR3 sequences; 23% occur a single time. The top ten hold around 12% of the sample.

About this clonotype: No cognate antigen has been identified for it. No quality values exist for individual bases; no much larger clone is one base distant.

The rearrangement joined TRBV5-1 to TRBJ2-1; the D segment could be TRBD2, given 5 matching bases. Sequenced input: PBMCs or a T cell subset sorted from them (not recorded which). This clonotype was sampled from an adult woman who had mild COVID-19 (a few samples of this study predate the infection). The sample titles of this study are shuffled in the database, so cell type and time point are left out; the donor was told from shared clones. The DNA sequence is as follows: TGCGCCAGCAGCTTGGGGACTCGCGATTTTCGGCAGTTCTTC. Translated, this is CASSLGTRDFRQFF.